The next 13 T cell receptor beta chains were all read from a single sample in a study of blood T cell repertoires in COVID-19. TCRdb's table, derived via immunoSEQ multiplex PCR, lists solely in-frame clones and lacks some. The table has about 250,000 clones, about nine tenths seen once. Sequenced sample: PBMCs or T cells enriched from blood (not recorded which). The receptors here all came from a woman aged 45-65 years who had recovered from COVID-19.

V is TRBV27 and J is TRBJ2-1; possible D gene TRBD1, 6 bases. This CDR3 comprises 11 residues. The V gene lost 8 bases and the J gene lost 7 bases, with 9 bases spanning the gap. Germline values: CDR1 MNHEY, CDR2 SMNVEV (reference sequence). CDR3 DNA sequence: TGTGCCAGCGCCACAGGGAATGAGCAGTTCTTC. It yields the protein CASATGNEQFF.

The chain links TRBV7-2 to TRBJ2-5; D possibly corresponds to TRBD2 (6 bases). The V and J ends lost 2 bases and 1 base respectively, with 23 bases between them. The CDR3 totals 19 residues. CDR1 SGHTA and CDR2 FQGNSA come from the germline V gene. The CDR3 DNA reads TGTGCCAGCAGCTTAAGGCTTATAACGGGAGCCAAACTCCAAGAGACCCAGTACTTC. Translated: CASSLRLITGAKLQETQYF.

A single count supports this clone. The rearrangement links TRBV9 to TRBJ2-5; 11 bases align to TRBD2. The germline V gene encodes CDR1 SGDLS and CDR2 YYNGEE. With V trimmed by 0 bases and J by 0 bases, 1 base remained unmatched. The length of the CDR3 is 16 residues. CDR3 amino acids: CASSVEGLADQETQYF. CDR3 DNA: TGTGCCAGCAGCGTAGAGGGACTAGCGGACCAAGAGACCCAGTACTTC.

The V call is TRBV7-3, the J call TRBJ2-1; TRBD2 might be the D (6 bases). CDR3 length equals 15 residues. V was clipped by 3 bases and J by 6 bases, with 15 bases between them. Per germline, CDR1 SGHTA and CDR2 FQGTGA. The CDR3 protein is CASSFMGGGGNEQFF. As DNA, the CDR3 is TGTGCCAGCAGCTTCATGGGGGGAGGCGGCAATGAGCAGTTCTTC. The variable domain in full, completed from reference TRBV7-3 and TRBJ2-1, reads GAGVSQTPSNKVTEKGKYVELRCDPISGHTALYWYRQSLGQGPEFLIYFQGTGAADDSGLPNDRFFAVRPEGSVSTLKIQRTERGDSAVYLCASSFMGGGGNEQFFGPGTRLTVL.

The V gene is TRBV4-1, the J gene TRBJ2-1, with TRBD2 matching over 8 bases. Per germline, CDR1 MGHRA and CDR2 YSYEKL. V gave up 3 bases and J gave up 2 bases; unmatched junction bases: 12. The CDR3 is 18 amino acids. This CDR3 is CASSQVGGGRTPYNEQFF. DNA of the CDR3: TGCGCCAGCAGCCAGGTTGGTGGCGGGAGGACCCCCTACAATGAGCAGTTCTTC.

The V call is TRBV3-1 (or the pseudogene TRBV3-2), the J call TRBJ1-2; D unclear. Deletions cut 4 bases from V and 5 bases from J, with 8 bases between. Germline lookup yields CDR1 LGHDT and CDR2 YNNKEL (reference sequence). The CDR3 extends over 12 amino acids. CDR3 in DNA: TGTGCCAGCAGCCTCCGTCCTTATGGCTACACCTTC. Its translation: CASSLRPYGYTF.

This chain uses TRBV19 with TRBJ2-1; 8 nucleotides agree with TRBD1. The CDR3 runs 16 residues. With V trimmed by 5 bases and J by 1 base, 7 bases remained unmatched. Germline CDR1 reads LNHDA; CDR2 reads SQIVND (reference sequence). The CDR3 DNA is TGTGCCAGTAGTGACAGGGGTGGTGCGTCCTACAATGAGCAGTTCTTC. It codes for CASSDRGGASYNEQFF. Full variable domain (remainder filled in from reference TRBV19 and TRBJ2-1): DGGITQSPKYLFRKEGQNVTLSCEQNLNHDAMYWYRQDPGQGLRLIYYSQIVNDFQKGDIAEGYSVSREKKESFPLTVTSAQKNPTAFYLCASSDRGGASYNEQFFGPGTRLTVL.

Notes on this clone: Relative to the germline gene, one junction end is altered; a read error may explain this. In DNA form, the CDR3 reads TGTGCCAGCAGGGCGGGACAGGGGGCCACTAGCGCCACGCTCTTC. It translates to CASRAGQGATSATLF. The chain has TRBV28 and TRBJ2-1; 12 positions match TRBD1. The CDR3 runs 15 residues. Per the germline V gene, CDR1 is MDHEN and CDR2 is SYDVKM.

The rearrangement links TRBV27 to TRBJ2-1, with 10 bases aligning to TRBD2. Per germline, CDR1 MNHEY and CDR2 SMNVEV (reference sequence). The CDR3 length is 18 residues. With 3 bases clipped from V and 0 bases from J, the junction kept 8 bases outside the gene matches. The CDR3 is CASSLRVAGGRSYNEQFF. The CDR3 DNA reads as TGTGCCAGCAGTTTGAGGGTAGCGGGAGGACGCTCCTACAATGAGCAGTTCTTC.

This clone showed up just once. The chain employs TRBV27 and TRBJ1-2; D is undetermined. CDR1 and CDR2 from the germline V gene are MNHEY and SMNVEV (reference sequence). V was pared by 3 bases and J by 2 bases, with 7 bases between. The CDR3 contains 13 residues. This CDR3 is CASSFAENYGYTF. DNA of the CDR3: TGTGCCAGCAGTTTTGCGGAAAACTATGGCTACACCTTC.

The rearrangement links TRBV6-5 to TRBJ2-5; a possible D gene is TRBD1 (6 bases). The CDR3 extends over 16 amino acids. The V and J ends lost 2 bases and 1 base respectively, with 14 bases between them. The germline V gene encodes CDR1 MNHEY and CDR2 SVGAGI. CDR3 residues: CASSYVGAHPQETQYF. CDR3 coding DNA: TGTGCCAGCAGTTACGTGGGGGCTCACCCCCAAGAGACCCAGTACTTC.

This chain connects TRBV27 to TRBJ2-5; perhaps TRBD2 as D (6 bases). CDR3 length: 15 residues. Germline V gene lookup returns CDR1 MNHEY and CDR2 SMNVEV (reference sequence). Trimming took 9 bases from V and 4 from J, leaving 21 bases between them. The CDR3 loop is CASKRDGGVGETQYF. The CDR3 coding sequence is TGTGCCAGTAAAAGAGACGGCGGGGTAGGAGAGACCCAGTACTTC.

This clone was found a few times. CDR3 coding DNA: TGTGCCAGCAGTTCCGGGAGGACTGAAGCTTTCTTT. Encoded protein: CASSSGRTEAFF. J is TRBJ1-1 and V is TRBV12-3 or TRBV12-4; D unresolved. Trimming removed 4 bases at V and 5 bases at J, with 8 bases between. The CDR3 loop spans 12 amino acids.